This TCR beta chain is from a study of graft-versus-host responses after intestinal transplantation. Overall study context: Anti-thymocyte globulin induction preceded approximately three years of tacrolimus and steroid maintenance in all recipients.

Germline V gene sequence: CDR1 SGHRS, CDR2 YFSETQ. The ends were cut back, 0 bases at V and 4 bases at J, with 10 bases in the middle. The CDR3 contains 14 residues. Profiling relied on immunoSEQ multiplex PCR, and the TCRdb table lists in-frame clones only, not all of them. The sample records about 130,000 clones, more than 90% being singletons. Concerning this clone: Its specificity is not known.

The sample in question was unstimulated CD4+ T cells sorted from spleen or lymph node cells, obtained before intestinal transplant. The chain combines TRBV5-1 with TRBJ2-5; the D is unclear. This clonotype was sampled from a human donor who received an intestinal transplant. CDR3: CASSLERVGETQYF. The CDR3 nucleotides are TGCGCCAGCAGCTTGGAAAGGGTCGGAGAGACCCAGTACTTC.